Included here is one T cell receptor beta chain sequence, with context. This entry belongs to a study of blood T cell repertoires in COVID-19. At the level of the study: PBMCs, B-cell-depleted T cells, or T cells were the source of the cDNA or gDNA that made up the material.

This CDR3 has 16 amino acids. Deletions cut 0 bases from V and 1 base from J, with 12 bases between. Germline V gene data show CDR1 as MNHEY and CDR2 as SVGAGI. The study assigned cohorts using participant-reported clinical history. Assay: immunoSEQ multiplex PCR; the TCRdb copy retains only in-frame clones and omits some. The data show roughly 250,000 clones, approximately 86% seen once. This receptor was taken from a woman in her forties or fifties who had recovered from COVID-19. Material for sequencing was PBMCs or T cells enriched from blood (not recorded which). V and J are TRBV6-5 and TRBJ1-1, with D unclear. The chain's CDR3 is CASSYSKRTQNTEAFF. Written as DNA, the CDR3 is TGTGCCAGCAGTTACTCGAAGCGAACACAGAACACTGAAGCTTTCTTT.